This T cell receptor (beta chain) was captured in a study of shared clonotypes between healthy human individuals. Whole-study context: Used for every donor were three CD4 naive, three CD4 memory, two CD8 naive and one CD8 memory plate.

As regards this clone: What it recognizes is unknown.

Broader study findings: The diversity represented, both genetic and in exposure history, was limited by few donors.

In CD8 memory, CD45RO+ cells were put together with CCR7-negative CD45RA+ TemRA cells. Template for every sorted-subset replicate PCR totaled about 0.2 ug DNA, around 32,000 T cell genomes. Here immunoSEQ multiplex PCR was the method, and the copy in TCRdb shows in-frame clones only, minus some. Here the sample spans approximately 320,000 clones, 80% to 90% being singletons. Sequencing was done on a sample of memory CD8+ T cells sorted from blood. The subset here: CD45RO+ cells pooled with CCR7-negative TemRA cells. This TCR came from a man aged 18 to 35 in good health.

CDR3 protein: CASSPSGAEEEEQYF. CDR3 nucleotide sequence: TGTGCCAGCAGCCCCTCAGGGGCGGAGGAGGAGGAGCAGTACTTC. The chain couples TRBV7-9 to TRBJ2-7, with D possibly matching TRBD1 (6 bases). Germline V gene lookup returns CDR1 SEHNR and CDR2 FQNEAQ (reference sequence). Trimming removed 5 bases from V and 7 bases from J, with 21 bases in between. This CDR3 is 15 amino acids long.